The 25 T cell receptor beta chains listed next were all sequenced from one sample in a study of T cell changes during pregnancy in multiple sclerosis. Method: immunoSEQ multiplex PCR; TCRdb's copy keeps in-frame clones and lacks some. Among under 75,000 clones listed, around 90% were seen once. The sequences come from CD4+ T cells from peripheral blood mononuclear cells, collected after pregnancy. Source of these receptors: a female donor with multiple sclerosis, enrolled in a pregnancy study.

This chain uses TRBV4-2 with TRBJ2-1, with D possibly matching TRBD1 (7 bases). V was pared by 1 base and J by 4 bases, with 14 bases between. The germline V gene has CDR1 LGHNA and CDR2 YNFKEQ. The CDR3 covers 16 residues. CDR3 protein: CASSQGGRGTYNEQFF. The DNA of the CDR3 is TGTGCCAGCAGCCAAGGTGGCAGGGGGACTTACAATGAGCAGTTCTTC.

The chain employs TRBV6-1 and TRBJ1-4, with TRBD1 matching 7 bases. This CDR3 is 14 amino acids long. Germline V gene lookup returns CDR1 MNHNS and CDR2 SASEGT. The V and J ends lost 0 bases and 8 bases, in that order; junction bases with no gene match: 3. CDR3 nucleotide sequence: TGTGCCAGCAGTGAAGCCTTGACAGGGGAAAAACTGTTTTTT. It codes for CASSEALTGEKLFF.

This chain's CDR3 is CASSNTLQGEAFF. CDR3 in DNA: TGTGCCAGTAGTAATACCCTCCAGGGTGAAGCTTTCTTT. The rearrangement joins TRBV19 to TRBJ1-1, with D possibly being TRBD1 (5 bases). V was cut by 4 bases and J by 7 bases, with 13 bases left in between. Germline CDR1 LNHDA, CDR2 SQIVND (reference sequence). The CDR3 is 13 residues long.

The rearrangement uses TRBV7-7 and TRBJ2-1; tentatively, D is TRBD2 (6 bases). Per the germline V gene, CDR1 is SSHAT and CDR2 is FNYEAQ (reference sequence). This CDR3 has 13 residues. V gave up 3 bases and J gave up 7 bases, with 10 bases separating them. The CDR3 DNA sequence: TGTGCCAGCAGCTTCTCACGGGGGAATGAGCAGTTCTTC. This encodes CASSFSRGNEQFF.

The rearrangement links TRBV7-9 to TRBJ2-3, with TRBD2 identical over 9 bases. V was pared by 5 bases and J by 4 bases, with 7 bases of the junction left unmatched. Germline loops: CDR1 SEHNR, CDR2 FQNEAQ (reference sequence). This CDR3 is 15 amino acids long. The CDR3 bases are TGTGCCAGCAGCAGGCCGGGACTAGCAGCAGATACGCAGTATTTT. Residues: CASSRPGLAADTQYF.

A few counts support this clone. In DNA, the CDR3 is TGCGCCAGCGCACCCGGGACAGGGGTCAACGAGCAGTACTTC. This translates into CASAPGTGVNEQYF. The rearrangement links TRBV5-1 to TRBJ2-7; 10 bases are shared with TRBD1. The germline gives CDR1 SGHRS, CDR2 YFSETQ. The V gene end was trimmed by 7 bases and the J gene end by 5 bases; junction bases not matched to a gene: 9. The CDR3 spans 14 residues.

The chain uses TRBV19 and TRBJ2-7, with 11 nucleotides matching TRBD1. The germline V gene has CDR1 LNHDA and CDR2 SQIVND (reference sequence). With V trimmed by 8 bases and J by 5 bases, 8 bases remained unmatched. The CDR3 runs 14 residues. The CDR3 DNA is TGTGCCAGTGCCCGGACAGGGGGCATCGACGAGCAGTACTTC. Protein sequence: CASARTGGIDEQYF.

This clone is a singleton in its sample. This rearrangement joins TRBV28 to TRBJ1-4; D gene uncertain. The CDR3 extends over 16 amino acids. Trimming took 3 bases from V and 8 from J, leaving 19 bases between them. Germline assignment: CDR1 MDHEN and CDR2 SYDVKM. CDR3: CASSFASRSVREKLFF. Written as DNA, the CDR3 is TGTGCCAGCAGTTTTGCTTCTCGTAGTGTGCGGGAAAAACTGTTTTTT.

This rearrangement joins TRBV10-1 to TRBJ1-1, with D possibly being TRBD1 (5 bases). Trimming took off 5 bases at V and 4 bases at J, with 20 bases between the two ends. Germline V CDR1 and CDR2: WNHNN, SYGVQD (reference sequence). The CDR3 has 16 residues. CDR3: CASSLLGGGSGTEAFF. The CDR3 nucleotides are TGCGCCAGCAGTCTCCTCGGCGGGGGATCGGGCACTGAAGCTTTCTTT.

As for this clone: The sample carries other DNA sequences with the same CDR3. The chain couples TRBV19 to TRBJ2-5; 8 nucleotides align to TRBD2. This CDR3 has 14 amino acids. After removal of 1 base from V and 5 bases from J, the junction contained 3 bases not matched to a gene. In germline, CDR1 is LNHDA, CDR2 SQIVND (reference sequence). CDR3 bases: TGTGCCAGTAGTATAGCGGGGGGGCAGGAGACCCAGTACTTC. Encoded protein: CASSIAGGQETQYF. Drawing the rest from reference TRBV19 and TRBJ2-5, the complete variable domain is DGGITQSPKYLFRKEGQNVTLSCEQNLNHDAMYWYRQDPGQGLRLIYYSQIVNDFQKGDIAEGYSVSREKKESFPLTVTSAQKNPTAFYLCASSIAGGQETQYFGPGTRLLVL.

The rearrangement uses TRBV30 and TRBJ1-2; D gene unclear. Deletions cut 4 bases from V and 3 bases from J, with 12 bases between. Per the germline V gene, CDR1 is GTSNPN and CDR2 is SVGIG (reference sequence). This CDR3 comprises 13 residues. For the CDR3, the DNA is TGTGCCTGGAAAGGAAGCGGCTACTATGGCTACACCTTC. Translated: CAWKGSGYYGYTF.

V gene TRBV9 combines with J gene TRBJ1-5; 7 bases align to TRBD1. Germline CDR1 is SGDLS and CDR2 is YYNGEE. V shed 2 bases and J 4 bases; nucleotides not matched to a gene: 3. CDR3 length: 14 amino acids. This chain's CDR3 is CASSVTGRNQPQHF. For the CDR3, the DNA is TGTGCCAGCAGCGTGACAGGGAGAAATCAGCCCCAGCATTTT.

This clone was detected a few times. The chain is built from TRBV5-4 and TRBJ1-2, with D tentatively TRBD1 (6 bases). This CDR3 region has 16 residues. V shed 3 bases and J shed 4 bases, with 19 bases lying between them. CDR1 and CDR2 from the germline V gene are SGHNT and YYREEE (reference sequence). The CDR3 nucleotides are TGTGCCAGCAGCTCGTACCAATCCAGGGGAAGCTATGGCTACACCTTC. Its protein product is CASSSYQSRGSYGYTF.

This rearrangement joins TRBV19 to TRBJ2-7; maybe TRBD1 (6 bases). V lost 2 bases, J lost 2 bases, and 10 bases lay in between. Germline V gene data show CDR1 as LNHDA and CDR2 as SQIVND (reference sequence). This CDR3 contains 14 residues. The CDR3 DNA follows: TGTGCCAGTAGTATAATGGGGGCCACCTACGAGCAGTACTTC. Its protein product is CASSIMGATYEQYF.

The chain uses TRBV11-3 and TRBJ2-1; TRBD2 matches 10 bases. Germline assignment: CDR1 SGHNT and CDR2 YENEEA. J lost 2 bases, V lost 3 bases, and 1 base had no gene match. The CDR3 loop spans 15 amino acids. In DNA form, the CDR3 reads TGTGCCAGCAGCTTGAGCGGGGGGGCCTACAATGAGCAGTTCTTC. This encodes CASSLSGGAYNEQFF.

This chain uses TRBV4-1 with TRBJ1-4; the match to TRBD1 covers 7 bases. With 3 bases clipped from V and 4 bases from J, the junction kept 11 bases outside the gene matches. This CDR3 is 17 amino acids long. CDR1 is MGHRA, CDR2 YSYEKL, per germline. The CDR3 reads CASSHRSGGMGNEKLFF. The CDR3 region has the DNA TGCGCCAGCAGCCACCGGTCAGGGGGGATGGGTAATGAAAAACTGTTTTTT.

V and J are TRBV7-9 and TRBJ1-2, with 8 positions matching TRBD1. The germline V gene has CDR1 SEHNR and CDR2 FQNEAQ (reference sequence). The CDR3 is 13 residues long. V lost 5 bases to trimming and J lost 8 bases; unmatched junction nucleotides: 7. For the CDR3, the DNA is TGTGCCAGCAGCAGCTGGACAGGGCAGGGCTACACCTTC. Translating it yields CASSSWTGQGYTF.

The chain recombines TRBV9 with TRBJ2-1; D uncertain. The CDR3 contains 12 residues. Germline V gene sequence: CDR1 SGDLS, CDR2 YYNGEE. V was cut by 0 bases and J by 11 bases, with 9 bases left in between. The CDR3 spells CASSVDDSKQFF. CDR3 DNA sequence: TGTGCCAGCAGCGTAGACGACTCCAAGCAGTTCTTC. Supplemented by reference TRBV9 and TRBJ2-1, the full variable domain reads DSGVTQTPKHLITATGQRVTLRCSPRSGDLSVYWYQQSLDQGLQFLIQYYNGEERAKGNILERFSAQQFPDLHSELNLSSLELGDSALYFCASSVDDSKQFFGPGTRLTVL.

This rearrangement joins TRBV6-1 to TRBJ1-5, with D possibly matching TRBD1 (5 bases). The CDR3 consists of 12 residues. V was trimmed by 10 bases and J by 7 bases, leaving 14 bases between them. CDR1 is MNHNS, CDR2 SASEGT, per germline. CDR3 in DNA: TGTGCCACCACTCAGGGTGGACAGCCCCAGCATTTT. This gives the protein CATTQGGQPQHF.

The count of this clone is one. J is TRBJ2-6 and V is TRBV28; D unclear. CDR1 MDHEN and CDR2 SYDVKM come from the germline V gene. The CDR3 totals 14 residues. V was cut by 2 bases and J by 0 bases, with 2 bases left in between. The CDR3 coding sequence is TGTGCCAGCAGTTTACGCTCTGGGGCCAACGTCCTGACTTTC. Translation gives CASSLRSGANVLTF.

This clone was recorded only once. The CDR3 DNA sequence: TGTGCCAGCAGCAAAGAGATGGCGGGGGGGCCACACGAGCAGTACTTC. Translation gives CASSKEMAGGPHEQYF. The chain links TRBV21-1 to TRBJ2-7; the D call TRBD2 from the table was never checked on the DNA. TRBV21-1 is classified as a pseudogene. The CDR3 is 16 amino acids.

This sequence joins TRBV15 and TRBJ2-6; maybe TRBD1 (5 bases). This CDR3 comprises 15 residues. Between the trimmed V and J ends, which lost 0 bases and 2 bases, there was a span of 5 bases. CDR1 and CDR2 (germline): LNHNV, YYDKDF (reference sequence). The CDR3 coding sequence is TGTGCCACCAGCAGAGAAGGGGCTGGGGCCAACGTCCTGACTTTC. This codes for CATSREGAGANVLTF.

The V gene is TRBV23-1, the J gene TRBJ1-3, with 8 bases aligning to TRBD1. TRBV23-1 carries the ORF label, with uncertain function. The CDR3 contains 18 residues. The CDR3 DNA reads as TGCGCGAGGTGTGACTCGACACGGGACAGGCGTTCTGGAAACACCATATATTTT. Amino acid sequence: CARCDSTRDRRSGNTIYF.

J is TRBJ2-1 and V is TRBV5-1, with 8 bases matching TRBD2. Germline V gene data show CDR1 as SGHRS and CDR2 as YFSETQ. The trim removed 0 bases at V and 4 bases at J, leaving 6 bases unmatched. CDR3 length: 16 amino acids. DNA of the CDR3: TGCGCCAGCAGCTTGGCCGCGGGGGGCAAATACAATGAGCAGTTCTTC. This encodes CASSLAAGGKYNEQFF.

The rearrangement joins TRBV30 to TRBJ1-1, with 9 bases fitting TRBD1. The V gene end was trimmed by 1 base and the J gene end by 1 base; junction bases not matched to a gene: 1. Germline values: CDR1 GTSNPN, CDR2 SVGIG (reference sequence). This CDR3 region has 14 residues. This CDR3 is CAWSEGQGNTEAFF. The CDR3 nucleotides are TGTGCCTGGAGTGAGGGACAGGGGAACACTGAAGCTTTCTTT.